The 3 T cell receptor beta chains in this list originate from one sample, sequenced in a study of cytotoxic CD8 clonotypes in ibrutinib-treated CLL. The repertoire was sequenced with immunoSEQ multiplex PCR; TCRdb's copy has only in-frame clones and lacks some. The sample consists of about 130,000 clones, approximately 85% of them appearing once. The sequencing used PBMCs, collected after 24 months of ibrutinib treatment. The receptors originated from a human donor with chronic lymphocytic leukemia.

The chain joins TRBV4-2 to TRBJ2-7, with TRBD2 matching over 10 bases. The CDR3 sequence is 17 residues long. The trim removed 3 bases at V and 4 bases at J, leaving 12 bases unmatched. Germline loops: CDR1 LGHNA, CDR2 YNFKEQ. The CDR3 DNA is TGTGCCAGCAGCCATCCCGGGGCGGCTAGCGGGAGTTACGAGCAGTACTTC. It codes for CASSHPGAASGSYEQYF.

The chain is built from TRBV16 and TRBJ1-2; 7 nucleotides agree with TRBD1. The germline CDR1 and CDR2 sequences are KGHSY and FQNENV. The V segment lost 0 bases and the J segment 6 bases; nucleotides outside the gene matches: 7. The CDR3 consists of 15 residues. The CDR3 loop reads CASSQSEKGQNGYTF. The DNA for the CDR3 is TGTGCCAGCAGCCAATCCGAGAAGGGACAGAATGGCTACACCTTC.

The CDR3 coding sequence is TGTGCCAGCAGTCGACCGATCGACAGGGTTCCGGATCAGCCCCAGCATTTT. Residues: CASSRPIDRVPDQPQHF. This sequence joins TRBV2 and TRBJ1-5; 7 bases line up with TRBD1. The J segment lost 5 bases and the V segment lost 5 bases, leaving 15 bases of the junction unmatched. The CDR3 is 17 residues long. Germline lookup yields CDR1 SNHLY and CDR2 FYNNEI. The full variable domain, completed using reference TRBV2 and TRBJ1-5, is EPEVTQTPSHQVTQMGQEVILRCVPISNHLYFYWYRQILGQKVEFLVSFYNNEISEKSEIFDDQFSVERPDGSNFTLKIRSTKLEDSAMYFCASSRPIDRVPDQPQHFGDGTRLSIL.